A selection of T cell receptor beta chains follows, all from one sample in a study of cytomegalovirus exposure and HLA in healthy donors. Clones were sequenced by immunoSEQ multiplex PCR, and TCRdb holds only the in-frame ones, with some missing. Of about 150,000 clones detected, 60% to 80% appear once; the ten largest clones hold over 0.6%. The sequenced sample consisted of PBMCs. The receptor set was obtained from a male donor in good health and CMV-seronegative. The CDR3 runs from the conserved cysteine through the conserved F or W. Clone size is given for some rows only: seen once, a few or many times, or a class if the clone is expanded.

cdr3_length,j_call,clone_size,v_call,cdr3_aa
14,TRBJ2-7,few,TRBV11-3,CASSFRDRDYEQYF
17,TRBJ2-3,once,TRBV4-3,CASSQGRPGSGRNTQYF
14,TRBJ1-4,-,TRBV7-2,CASSLDSFDQKLFF
15,TRBJ2-1,once,TRBV4-3,CASRPDRGHPNEQFF
14,TRBJ2-2,-,TRBV2,CASSTGQGYGELFF
17,TRBJ2-5,-,TRBV7-9,CASSSRAGDTVQETQYF
13,TRBJ1-1,-,TRBV30,CAWSKGLGTEAFF
15,TRBJ2-1,few,TRBV5-1,CASSLRSGEEGEQFF
21,TRBJ2-7,few,TRBV4-1,CASSQDLGLAHNPRSSYEQYF
12,TRBJ2-1,-,TRBV7-9,CASTTGAVEQFF
12,TRBJ1-1,-,TRBV28,CASSLREFEAFF
16,TRBJ2-1,-,TRBV6-4,CASSIEGGISYNEQFF
13,TRBJ2-1,-,TRBV6-6,CASSELWGAEQFF
15,TRBJ1-1,-,TRBV18,CASSPSAAQNTEAFF
15,TRBJ2-5,once,TRBV15,CATSRGGQGTETQYF
14,TRBJ1-6,few,TRBV6-5,CASSSTGENSPLHF
14,TRBJ1-2,few,TRBV18,CASSLDRGIYGYTF
14,TRBJ2-3,-,TRBV11-3,CASSFGKSGDTQYF
13,TRBJ1-4,-,TRBV7-9,CASSFRVGEKLFF
14,TRBJ2-5,-,TRBV5-1,CASSTGGTGEEQYF
19,TRBJ2-2,-,TRBV4-3,CASSENFQWGVYLSGELFF
13,TRBJ1-1,few,TRBV5-1,CASSSGKNGGAFF
13,TRBJ2-1,-,TRBV2,CASSGTRNNEQFF
14,TRBJ2-7,-,TRBV28,CASRGTSGDYEQYF
16,TRBJ2-1,-,TRBV5-6,CASSWPGGSSYNEQFF
15,TRBJ2-7,-,TRBV27,CASSPSVGVTYEQYF
13,TRBJ2-3,few,TRBV18,CASSPSSPDTQYF
13,TRBJ1-2,-,TRBV6-1,CASIRQGSDGYTF
19,TRBJ2-7,-,TRBV7-6,CASSPLHGLLAEVTYEQYF
14,TRBJ2-7,-,TRBV7-8,CASSSMTGHYEQYF
16,TRBJ1-1,-,TRBV6-5,CASSSLLQGSYTEAFF
14,TRBJ1-4,-,TRBV25-1,CASSSGGSNEKLFF
16,TRBJ1-2,-,TRBV30,CAWAPGRDPVPFGYTF
16,TRBJ2-5,-,TRBV7-9,CASSLVSSWGGETQYF
13,TRBJ1-2,few,TRBV11-2,CASSSQDNYGYTF
14,TRBJ2-3,-,TRBV25-1,CASKEREGTDTQYF
15,TRBJ2-1,-,TRBV9,CASSVVGQANNEQFF
14,TRBJ2-1,-,TRBV5-1,CASSLGSSYNEQFF
13,TRBJ1-2,-,TRBV2,CASRVGTGGGYTF
15,TRBJ1-5,-,TRBV7-6,CASSLRAYSNQPQHF
15,TRBJ2-3,-,TRBV14,CASSQVVGATDTQYF
16,TRBJ2-2,-,TRBV27,CASSLPPESNTGELFF
16,TRBJ2-3,-,TRBV5-1,CASSTGLAAFTDTQYF
15,TRBJ2-7,-,TRBV6-6,CASSRGQGAKNEQYF
15,TRBJ2-7,-,TRBV5-1,CASSLAGTGSYEQYF
14,TRBJ1-6,once,TRBV6-5,CASSPDRGTSPLHF
17,TRBJ1-1,-,TRBV21-1,CASSKVRQGLRVFPAFF
15,TRBJ2-1,-,TRBV5-5,CASSPSPESYNEQFF
15,TRBJ1-2,-,TRBV7-2,CASSLGQGAVYGYTF
14,TRBJ2-3,-,TRBV5-1,CASQLVPSKDTQYF
14,TRBJ2-5,-,TRBV19,CASNTPGQQETQYF
16,TRBJ2-1,once,TRBV5-6,CASSLAGRTTLNEQFF
12,TRBJ1-5,few,TRBV19,CASSRREGPQHF
15,TRBJ1-6,-,TRBV6-5,CASSYYPDGSSPLHF
12,TRBJ1-5,-,TRBV2,CASSEPVRPQHF
17,TRBJ2-1,-,TRBV5-6,CASSWLGQASSYNEQFF
16,TRBJ2-3,-,TRBV12-5,CASGLATHPLTDTQYF
19,TRBJ2-3,-,TRBV21-1,CASSKGKLAGEGGTDTQYF
16,TRBJ2-7,-,TRBV7-9,CASSPRTAQDIYEQYF
19,TRBJ2-4,once,TRBV5-1,CASSLRGLAGGLAKNIQYF